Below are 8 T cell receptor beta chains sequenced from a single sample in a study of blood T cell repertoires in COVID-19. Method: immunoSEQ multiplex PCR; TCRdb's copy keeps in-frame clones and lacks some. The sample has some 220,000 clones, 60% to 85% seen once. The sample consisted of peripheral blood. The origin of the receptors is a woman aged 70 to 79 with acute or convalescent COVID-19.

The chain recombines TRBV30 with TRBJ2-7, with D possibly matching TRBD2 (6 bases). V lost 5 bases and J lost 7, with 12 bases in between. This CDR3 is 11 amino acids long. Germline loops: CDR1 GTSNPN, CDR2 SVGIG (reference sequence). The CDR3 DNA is TGTGCCTGGCGGGGGTCGCGGGAGCAGTACTTC. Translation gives CAWRGSREQYF. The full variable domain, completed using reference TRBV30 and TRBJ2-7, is SQTIHQWPATLVQPVGSPLSLECTVEGTSNPNLYWYRQAAGRGLQLLFYSVGIGQISSEVPQNLSASRPQDRQFILSSKKLLLSDSGFYLCAWRGSREQYFGPGTRLTVT.

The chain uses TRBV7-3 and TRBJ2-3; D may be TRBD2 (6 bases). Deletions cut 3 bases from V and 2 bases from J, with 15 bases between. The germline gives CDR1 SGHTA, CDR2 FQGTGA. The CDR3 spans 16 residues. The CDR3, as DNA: TGTGCCAGCAGCTTGGGGCCCGGACTACTCACAGATACGCAGTATTTT. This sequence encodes CASSLGPGLLTDTQYF. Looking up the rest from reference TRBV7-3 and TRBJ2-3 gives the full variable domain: GAGVSQTPSNKVTEKGKYVELRCDPISGHTALYWYRQSLGQGPEFLIYFQGTGAADDSGLPNDRFFAVRPEGSVSTLKIQRTERGDSAVYLCASSLGPGLLTDTQYFGPGTRLTVL.

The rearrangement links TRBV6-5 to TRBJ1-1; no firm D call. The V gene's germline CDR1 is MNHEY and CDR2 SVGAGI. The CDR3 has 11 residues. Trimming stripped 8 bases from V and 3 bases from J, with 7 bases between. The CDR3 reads CASRRDTEAFF. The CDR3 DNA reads TGTGCCAGCCGTCGGGACACTGAAGCTTTCTTT.

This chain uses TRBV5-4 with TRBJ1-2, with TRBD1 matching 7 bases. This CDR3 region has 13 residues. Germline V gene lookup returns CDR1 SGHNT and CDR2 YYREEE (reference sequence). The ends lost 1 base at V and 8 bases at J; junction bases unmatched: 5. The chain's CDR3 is CASSLQLDRGYTF. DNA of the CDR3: TGTGCCAGCAGCTTGCAACTGGACAGGGGCTACACCTTC.

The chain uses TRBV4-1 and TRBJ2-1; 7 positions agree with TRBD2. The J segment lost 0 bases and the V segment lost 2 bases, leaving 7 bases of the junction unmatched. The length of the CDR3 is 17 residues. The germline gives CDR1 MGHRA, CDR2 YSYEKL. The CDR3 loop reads CASSQPPGGSSYNEQFF. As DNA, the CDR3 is TGCGCCAGCAGCCAACCTCCCGGGGGGAGCTCCTACAATGAGCAGTTCTTC.

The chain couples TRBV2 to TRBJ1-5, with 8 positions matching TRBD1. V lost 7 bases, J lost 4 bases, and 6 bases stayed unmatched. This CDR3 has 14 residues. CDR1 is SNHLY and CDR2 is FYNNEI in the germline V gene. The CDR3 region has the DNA TGTGCCAGCACCGGGACAGGACCTAATCAGCCCCAGCATTTT. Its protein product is CASTGTGPNQPQHF.

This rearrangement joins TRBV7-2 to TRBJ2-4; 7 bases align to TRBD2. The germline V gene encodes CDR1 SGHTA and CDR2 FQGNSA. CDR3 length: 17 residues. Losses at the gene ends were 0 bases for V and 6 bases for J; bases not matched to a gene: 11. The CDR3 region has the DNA TGTGCCAGCAGCTTAGCGTTAGCGGGTGCCAGAGGAAACATTCAGTACTTC. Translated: CASSLALAGARGNIQYF.

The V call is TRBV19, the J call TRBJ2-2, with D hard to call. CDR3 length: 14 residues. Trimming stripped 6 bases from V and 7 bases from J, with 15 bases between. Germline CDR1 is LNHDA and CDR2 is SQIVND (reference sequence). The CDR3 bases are TGTGCCAGTAGGGATAGTAGCTTTTTCGGGGAGCTGTTTTTT. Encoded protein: CASRDSSFFGELFF.